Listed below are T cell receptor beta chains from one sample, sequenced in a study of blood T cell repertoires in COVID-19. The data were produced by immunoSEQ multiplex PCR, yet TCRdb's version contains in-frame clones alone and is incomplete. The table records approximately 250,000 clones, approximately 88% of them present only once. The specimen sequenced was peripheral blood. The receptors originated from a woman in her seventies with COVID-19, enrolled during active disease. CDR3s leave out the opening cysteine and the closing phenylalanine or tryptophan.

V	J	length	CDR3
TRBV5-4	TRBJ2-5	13	ASSPDAQLGETQY
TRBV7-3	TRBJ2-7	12	ASSPRTGENEQY
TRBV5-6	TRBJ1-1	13	ASSFAALLNTEAF
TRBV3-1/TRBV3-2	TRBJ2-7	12	ASSQDLVSYEQY
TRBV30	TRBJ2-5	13	AWSVSGRWQETQY
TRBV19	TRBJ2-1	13	ASTGGSVAYNEQF
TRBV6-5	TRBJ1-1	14	ASGLMTGGLNTEAF
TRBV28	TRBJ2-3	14	ASSISGSRGPDTQY
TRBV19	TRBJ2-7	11	ASSINGAGEQY
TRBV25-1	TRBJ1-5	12	ASSDGQGDQPQH
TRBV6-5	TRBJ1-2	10	ASRTGGYGYT
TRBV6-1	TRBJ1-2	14	ASSENGQAANYGYT
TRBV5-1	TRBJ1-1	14	ASSFFPTGVDTEAF
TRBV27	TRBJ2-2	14	ASTRSTGINTGELF